Each of the 32 T cell receptor beta chains below was sequenced from the same sample in a study of blood T cell repertoires in COVID-19. Repertoires were generated with immunoSEQ multiplex PCR, while TCRdb's copy carries only in-frame clones and drops some. The sample consists of roughly 120,000 clones, approximately 81% of them appearing once. The source material was peripheral blood. The source is a man between 60 and 75 years old with acute or convalescent COVID-19.

This clone was counted only a few times. The V call is TRBV13, the J call TRBJ2-2, with D tentatively TRBD2 (5 bases). Germline loops: CDR1 PRHDT, CDR2 FYEKMQ (reference sequence). The CDR3 consists of 13 residues. V was trimmed by 4 bases and J by 5 bases, leaving 8 bases between them. The CDR3: CASSWSGTGELFF. The CDR3 nucleotides read TGTGCCAGCAGCTGGTCGGGGACCGGGGAGCTGTTTTTT.

This chain links TRBV4-3 with TRBJ2-4; 12 positions agree with TRBD2. The CDR3 consists of 20 residues. Germline V CDR1 and CDR2: LGHNA, YSLEER. V gave up 2 bases and J gave up 0 bases; unmatched junction bases: 11. Here the CDR3 reads CASSQTSGLAGNLAKNIQYF. CDR3 bases: TGCGCCAGCAGCCAAACCTCCGGACTAGCGGGGAATCTAGCCAAAAACATTCAGTACTTC.

The chain employs TRBV27 and TRBJ1-1; TRBD1 matches at 8 bases. This CDR3 contains 14 residues. From germline, CDR1 is MNHEY and CDR2 SMNVEV (reference sequence). Trimming took 7 bases from V and 6 from J; bases not matched to a gene: 10. The CDR3 DNA reads as TGTGCCAGCACCGATCTCGGACAGGGCTCTGAAGCTTTCTTT. Translating gives CASTDLGQGSEAFF.

This chain joins TRBV19 and TRBJ1-1; D remains unclear. The germline V and J ends were trimmed by 7 bases and 5 bases, with 8 bases remaining between them. CDR1 is LNHDA and CDR2 is SQIVND in the germline V gene (reference sequence). CDR3 length: 11 amino acids. This CDR3 is CASKHQTEAFF. CDR3 sequence (DNA): TGTGCCAGTAAACACCAAACTGAAGCTTTCTTT.

The rearrangement uses TRBV4-3 and TRBJ2-1; unclear D gene. The germline gives CDR1 LGHNA, CDR2 YSLEER. Trimming pared 1 base from V and 5 bases from J, leaving 3 bases between. The CDR3 covers 12 residues. The CDR3 nucleotides are TGCGCCAGCAGCCAAGTAAACAATGAGCAGTTCTTC. Its translation is CASSQVNNEQFF.

DNA of the CDR3: TGTGCCAGTAGTCTATCCAACAATGAGCAGTTCTTC. This encodes CASSLSNNEQFF. The chain joins TRBV19 to TRBJ2-1; D remains ambiguous. Per the germline V gene, CDR1 is LNHDA and CDR2 is SQIVND (reference sequence). Between the trimmed V and J ends, which lost 5 bases and 5 bases, there was a span of 7 bases. This CDR3 is 12 amino acids long. The full variable domain, completed using reference TRBV19 and TRBJ2-1, is DGGITQSPKYLFRKEGQNVTLSCEQNLNHDAMYWYRQDPGQGLRLIYYSQIVNDFQKGDIAEGYSVSREKKESFPLTVTSAQKNPTAFYLCASSLSNNEQFFGPGTRLTVL.

The chain links TRBV11-2 to TRBJ2-2; D is unresolved. This CDR3 is 15 amino acids long. CDR1 and CDR2 from the germline V gene are SGHAT and FQNNGV. The ends were cut back, 2 bases at V and 6 bases at J, with 13 bases in the middle. Here the CDR3 DNA reads TGTGCCAGCAGCTTAAGTGTCGTGGAGCCCGGGGAGCTGTTTTTT. Its protein product is CASSLSVVEPGELFF.

V is TRBV24-1 and J is TRBJ2-1, with 8 nucleotides matching TRBD2. Trimming took 4 bases from V and 6 from J; bases not matched to a gene: 7. The V gene's germline CDR1 is KGHDR and CDR2 SFDVKD. The length of the CDR3 is 15 residues. The CDR3 sequence: CATSDPSGRVNEQFF. In nucleotides, the CDR3 is TGTGCCACCAGTGACCCGAGCGGGAGAGTCAATGAGCAGTTCTTC.

J is TRBJ2-2 and V is TRBV25-1; the D is unclear. The V gene's germline CDR1 is MGHDK and CDR2 SYGVNS. The V and J ends lost 5 bases and 4 bases respectively, with 5 bases between them. There are 12 residues in the CDR3. The CDR3 DNA follows: TGTGCCAGCAGTCGCGCCACCGGGGAGCTGTTTTTT. Translated: CASSRATGELFF.

This clone was seen only a few times. The genes are TRBV11-2 and TRBJ2-5; 13 nucleotides agree with TRBD2. J gave up 5 bases and V 5 bases, and 5 bases lay outside the gene matches. The CDR3 is 15 residues long. Germline-derived CDR1 and CDR2 are SGHAT and FQNNGV. CDR3 coding DNA: TGTGCCAGCAGCCGTGGACTAGCGGGAGTGGAGACCCAGTACTTC. It specifies CASSRGLAGVETQYF.

This chain connects TRBV15 to TRBJ2-5; 11 nucleotides agree with TRBD2. V was clipped by 1 base and J by 1 base; unmatched bases: 2. The CDR3 runs to 16 residues. In germline, CDR1 is LNHNV, CDR2 YYDKDF (reference sequence). CDR3 coding DNA: TGTGCCACCAGCAGAGGGACTAGCGGGTCCCAAGAGACCCAGTACTTC. It specifies CATSRGTSGSQETQYF.

The chain carries TRBV7-3 and TRBJ2-7; TRBD2 matches at 10 bases. Germline assignment: CDR1 SGHTA and CDR2 FQGTGA. V was pared by 5 bases and J by 5 bases, with 12 bases of the junction left unmatched. The CDR3 has 16 amino acids. The DNA for the CDR3 is TGTGCCAGCAGCCCCGGACTAGCGGTGGGGTATGACGAGCAGTACTTC. It encodes CASSPGLAVGYDEQYF.

This chain links TRBV29-1 with TRBJ1-2, with D perhaps matching TRBD1 (5 bases). Trimming removed 4 bases from V and 5 bases from J, with 17 bases in between. CDR1 and CDR2 (germline): SQVTM, ANQGSEA. The CDR3 is 14 residues long. In DNA, the CDR3 is TGCAGCGTTGCCGCGGGGGGGGGACGGTATGGCTACACCTTC. Protein product: CSVAAGGGRYGYTF. Full variable domain (remainder filled in from reference TRBV29-1 and TRBJ1-2): SAVISQKPSRDICQRGTSLTIQCQVDSQVTMMFWYRQQPGQSLTLIATANQGSEATYESGFVIDKFPISRPNLTFSTLTVSNMSPEDSSIYLCSVAAGGGRYGYTFGSGTRLTVV.

This clone was detected once. Here the CDR3 reads CASSEVGQGGEQYF. CDR3 coding DNA: TGTGCCAGCAGTGAGGTTGGACAGGGCGGCGAGCAGTACTTC. J is TRBJ2-7 and V is TRBV6-1, with 8 bases lining up with TRBD1. CDR1 MNHNS and CDR2 SASEGT come from the germline V gene. The V and J ends lost 3 bases and 6 bases, in that order; junction bases with no gene match: 7. The CDR3 spans 14 residues.

This sequence joins TRBV7-8 and TRBJ2-2; tentatively, D is TRBD2 (5 bases). This CDR3 is 16 amino acids long. The V gene lost 2 bases and the J gene lost 1 base, with 11 bases spanning the gap. The germline V gene has CDR1 SGHVS and CDR2 FQNEAQ. The CDR3, as DNA: TGTGCCAGCAGCTTACGTGCGGCGGGGAACACCGGGGAGCTGTTTTTT. As protein: CASSLRAAGNTGELFF. Full variable domain (rest looked up from reference TRBV7-8 and TRBJ2-2): GAGVSQSPRYKVAKRGQDVALRCDPISGHVSLFWYQQALGQGPEFLTYFQNEAQLDKSGLPSDRFFAERPEGSVSTLKIQRTQQEDSAVYLCASSLRAAGNTGELFFGEGSRLTVL.

The chain employs TRBV25-1 and TRBJ1-4, with TRBD1 matching 9 bases. Per germline, CDR1 MGHDK and CDR2 SYGVNS. This CDR3 is 18 amino acids long. Losses at the gene ends were 5 bases for V and 5 bases for J; bases not matched to a gene: 15. CDR3 DNA sequence: TGTGCCAGCAGTCGCACCTCGGGACAGGGAGGCGGGAATGAAAAACTGTTTTTT. Encoded protein: CASSRTSGQGGGNEKLFF.

The rearrangement uses TRBV2 and TRBJ2-3, with TRBD2 matching over 9 bases. J lost 1 base, V lost 9 bases, and 5 bases had no gene match. This CDR3 spans 14 amino acids. CDR1 is SNHLY and CDR2 is FYNNEI in the germline V gene. The CDR3 spells CASYSGSGTDTQYF. The CDR3, as DNA: TGTGCCAGTTATAGCGGGAGTGGCACAGATACGCAGTATTTT.

V is TRBV19 and J is TRBJ1-4; weak D call: TRBD1 (5 bases). CDR1 is LNHDA, CDR2 SQIVND, per germline (reference sequence). The length of the CDR3 is 15 residues. V was cut by 5 bases and J by 8 bases, with 18 bases left in between. CDR3 residues: CASSAPSGEDEKLFF. In DNA form, the CDR3 reads TGTGCCAGTAGTGCGCCATCGGGGGAGGACGAAAAACTGTTTTTT. Looking up the rest from reference TRBV19 and TRBJ1-4 gives the full variable domain: DGGITQSPKYLFRKEGQNVTLSCEQNLNHDAMYWYRQDPGQGLRLIYYSQIVNDFQKGDIAEGYSVSREKKESFPLTVTSAQKNPTAFYLCASSAPSGEDEKLFFGSGTQLSVL.

V gene TRBV6-6 combines with J gene TRBJ2-7, with D uncertain. Trimming stripped 6 bases from V and 3 bases from J, with 9 bases between. The CDR3 is 12 amino acids. CDR1 MNHNY and CDR2 SVGAGI come from the germline V gene (reference sequence). The CDR3 is CASSRDFYEQYF. The CDR3 DNA sequence: TGTGCCAGCAGCCGTGACTTCTACGAGCAGTACTTC.

This chain joins TRBV15 and TRBJ2-1; TRBD2 aligns across 8 bases. CDR1 is LNHNV and CDR2 is YYDKDF in the germline V gene (reference sequence). The CDR3 has 18 residues. V dropped 0 bases and J dropped 2; count of bases not matched to a gene: 9. The CDR3 loop reads CATSRDRRAGVPYNEQFF. CDR3 DNA sequence: TGTGCCACCAGCAGAGATCGGCGAGCGGGAGTTCCCTACAATGAGCAGTTCTTC. The full variable domain, rest sourced from reference TRBV15 and TRBJ2-1, is DAMVIQNPRYQVTQFGKPVTLSCSQTLNHNVMYWYQQKSSQAPKLLFHYYDKDFNNEADTPDNFQSRRPNTSFCFLDIRSPGLGDTAMYLCATSRDRRAGVPYNEQFFGPGTRLTVL.

This clone was observed once. The chain links TRBV7-9 to TRBJ2-1, with a weak D call TRBD2 (5 bases). V lost 4 bases and J lost 3, with 7 bases in between. CDR1 is SEHNR and CDR2 is FQNEAQ in the germline V gene (reference sequence). CDR3 size: 13 residues. CDR3 coding DNA: TGTGCCAGCAGCTCAGGACTCTACAATGAGCAGTTCTTC. It codes for CASSSGLYNEQFF.

The chain combines TRBV18 with TRBJ2-7; D call uncertain. The CDR3 sequence is 13 residues long. CDR1 is KGHSH, CDR2 LQKENI, per germline. Trimming removed 1 base at V and 1 base at J, with 5 bases between. CDR3 DNA sequence: TGTGCCAGCTCACCACGGGCGTCCTACGAGCAGTACTTC. It is translated as CASSPRASYEQYF. Variable domain in full (rest from reference TRBV18 and TRBJ2-7): NAGVMQNPRHLVRRRGQEARLRCSPMKGHSHVYWYRQLPEEGLKFMVYLQKENIIDESGMPKERFSAEFPKEGPSILRIQQVVRGDSAAYFCASSPRASYEQYFGPGTRLTVT.

The genes are TRBV27 and TRBJ2-1, with 9 bases matching TRBD2. The junction had 2 bases not matched to a gene; V was cut back by 6 bases and J by 2 bases. Germline CDR1 MNHEY, CDR2 SMNVEV (reference sequence). This CDR3 has 14 amino acids. The CDR3 loop reads CASRTSGTYNEQFF. The CDR3 coding sequence is TGTGCCAGCAGGACTAGCGGCACCTACAATGAGCAGTTCTTC.

V is TRBV11-2 and J is TRBJ2-5, with 11 positions matching TRBD2. Per the germline V gene, CDR1 is SGHAT and CDR2 is FQNNGV. This CDR3 contains 15 residues. The V gene end was trimmed by 2 bases and the J gene end by 4 bases; junction bases not matched to a gene: 3. The CDR3 DNA sequence: TGTGCCAGCAGCTTACCAGGACTAGCGGGAGAGACCCAGTACTTC. It translates to CASSLPGLAGETQYF.

The gene calls are TRBV7-9 and TRBJ2-5, with TRBD2 as a possible D gene (7 bases). The germline gives CDR1 SEHNR, CDR2 FQNEAQ (reference sequence). The CDR3 has 19 residues. Between the trimmed V and J ends, which lost 6 bases and 1 base, there was a span of 27 bases. The CDR3 sequence: CASSPRTDDLAGPQETQYF. CDR3 coding DNA: TGTGCCAGCAGTCCTAGGACAGACGACTTAGCGGGCCCCCAAGAGACCCAGTACTTC.

The J gene is TRBJ2-5, the V gene TRBV28; D perhaps matches TRBD1 (5 bases). The germline CDR1 and CDR2 sequences are MDHEN and SYDVKM. The CDR3 sequence is 14 residues long. V was cut by 3 bases and J by 11 bases, with 19 bases left in between. CDR3 region: CASSFPSGPARQYF. CDR3 bases: TGTGCCAGCAGTTTCCCCTCAGGGCCGGCGCGTCAGTACTTC.

The chain joins TRBV5-4 to TRBJ2-1; TRBD2 matches 10 bases. This CDR3 region has 15 residues. Per the germline V gene, CDR1 is SGHNT and CDR2 is YYREEE (reference sequence). V lost 1 base and J lost 8; bases outside the gene matches: 6. This chain's CDR3 is CASSLSSGSSHEQFF. The DNA for the CDR3 is TGTGCCAGCAGCTTGTCTAGCGGGAGCTCCCATGAGCAGTTCTTC.

CDR3 region: CATSDLLGADTQYF. The CDR3 coding sequence is TGTGCCACCAGTGATTTGTTGGGAGCAGATACGCAGTATTTT. The gene calls are TRBV24-1 and TRBJ2-3; tentative D call: TRBD2 (5 bases). V shed 0 bases and J shed 4 bases, with 7 bases lying between them. CDR3 size: 14 residues. CDR1 and CDR2 (germline): KGHDR, SFDVKD.

The CDR3 sequence is CSASAGNGYTF. The CDR3 DNA sequence: TGCAGTGCTAGCGCGGGAAATGGCTACACCTTC. The chain combines TRBV20-1 with TRBJ1-2; D uncertain. The V gene lost 3 bases and the J gene lost 6 bases, with 8 bases spanning the gap. CDR1 and CDR2 (germline): DFQATT, SNEGSKA (reference sequence). The CDR3 runs to 11 residues.

The CDR3: CASSFQGQNSPLHF. For the CDR3, the DNA is TGTGCCAGCAGCTTTCAGGGGCAGAATTCACCCCTCCACTTT. This chain joins TRBV7-3 and TRBJ1-6; perhaps TRBD1 as D (6 bases). The CDR3 is made up of 14 amino acids. Germline CDR1 and CDR2: SGHTA and FQGTGA. V was shortened by 3 bases and J by 7 bases, with 10 bases between the two germline ends.

CDR3 sequence: CASSISLAGGPVAKNIQYF. The DNA of the CDR3 is TGTGCCAGTAGTATTTCACTAGCGGGAGGGCCGGTGGCCAAAAACATTCAGTACTTC. The chain employs TRBV19 and TRBJ2-4, with 13 bases matching TRBD2. The J segment lost 1 base and the V segment lost 3 bases, leaving 9 bases of the junction unmatched. CDR3 size: 19 residues. The germline V gene has CDR1 LNHDA and CDR2 SQIVND (reference sequence).

The rearrangement links TRBV6-5 to TRBJ1-4, with 11 bases identical to TRBD1. Losses at the gene ends were 7 bases for V and 7 bases for J; bases not matched to a gene: 5. CDR1 is MNHEY and CDR2 is SVGAGI in the germline V gene. CDR3 length: 14 amino acids. The CDR3 DNA sequence: TGTGCCAGCACCCCGGGACAGGGGGGTGAAAAACTGTTTTTT. Translation gives CASTPGQGGEKLFF.